This T cell receptor beta chain is from a study of CD4 T cells in relation to SARS-CoV-2 and coronaviruses (dated by TCRdb to the early 2020s). Concerning the study at large: Patient-derived lymphoblastoid cell lines were used to map the HLA restriction of shared crossreactive spike epitopes. The Adaptive Biotechnologies TCR-sequencing kit was used for samples from three pre-COVID donors and for the naive versus memory experiments, whereas the other data were Illumina-based. Expansion assays from other donors in the study were sequenced with a different, Illumina-based TCR-beta assay. Memory CD4+ T cell crossreactivity between SARS-CoV-2 and common cold coronavirus spike proteins was assessed at the TCR clonotype level in the study.

CD4+ T cells from unexposed donors were collected before the COVID-19 pandemic (2011-2018). Naive and memory CD4+ T cells were separated from cryopreserved PBMCs through CD4 enrichment, which was followed by EasySep naive CD4+ T cell enrichment. The leukapheresis product for the unexposed donors was obtained through commercial purchase. PBMCs were isolated from leukapheresis product or whole blood by Ficoll-Paque PLUS gradient centrifugation. PBMCs were either used fresh in the expansion assay or cryopreserved at -140 degrees C. The QIAamp Micro DNA Kit was used to extract genomic DNA from the CD4+ T cells. Results the study describes overall, beyond this receptor: Naive versus memory sequencing indicated the assay detects memory recall responses rather than primary responses primed during culture. No donor contributed both pre-pandemic and post-infection samples, which limited tracing the source of pre-existing responses. In 65% to 70% of donors, memory CD4+ clonotypes turned up that crossrecognized SARS-CoV-2 and at least one common cold coronavirus spike. Significantly weaker SARS-CoV-2-driven expansion was shown by crossreactive clones than by monoreactive clones, consistent with antigenic imprinting. The study was limited by small numbers of patients and tested TCRs. Crossreactivity analysis was centred on spike protein, so crossreactivity against other viral proteins was not assessed.

About this clone: What this receptor recognizes is not known. The input lacks base qualities; no much larger clone sits a single base away.

Deep-resolution immunoSEQ TCR-beta sequencing was performed on DNA from uncultured naive and memory CD4+ T cells. The authors' analysis ran thus. Preprocessing removed nonproductive sequences and CDR3s not starting with C, not ending with F or W, or shorter than 7 amino acids. Cultured and uncultured naive and memory CD4+ repertoires were searched for previously identified spike- and CEF-reactive CDR3s. CDR3 homology was quantified as pairwise Levenshtein distance, calculated with the stringdist R package after three terminal residues were trimmed from each end. In its TCRdb copy, this immuneACCESS table keeps in-frame sequences only and misses some clones. Where compared with another copy, unresolved V genes explain less than half of these, and the others have no known cause. The V and J calls and clone size are taken from that table; D and trimming were inferred from the DNA. This sample lists approximately 59,000 clones; about 87% were detected once. The top ten constitute around 1.6% of the sample.

Reading from cysteine to phenylalanine, the CDR3 counts 16 amino acids. This entry keeps only the CDR3 DNA: 48 bases, framed from base 1. For this chain, trimming is 3 bases at the V end and 3 bases at the J end, and the number of junction bases without a gene match is 9. CDR1 and CDR2 are drawn from the germline V gene: WSHSY, SAAADI. The chain is encoded by TRBV10-2 joined to TRBJ2-5, and 8 junction bases match TRBD1. The TCR sequence derives from a human donor in good health. Material for sequencing was memory CD4+ T cells from PBMCs. The meaning of the sample's cell subset or site label: memory (non-naive) CD4+ T cells. Here the CDR3 is given as CASSDFQPGQEETQYF. The sequenced DNA is TGCGCCAGCAGTGACTTCCAACCGGGACAGGAAGAGACCCAGTACTTC.